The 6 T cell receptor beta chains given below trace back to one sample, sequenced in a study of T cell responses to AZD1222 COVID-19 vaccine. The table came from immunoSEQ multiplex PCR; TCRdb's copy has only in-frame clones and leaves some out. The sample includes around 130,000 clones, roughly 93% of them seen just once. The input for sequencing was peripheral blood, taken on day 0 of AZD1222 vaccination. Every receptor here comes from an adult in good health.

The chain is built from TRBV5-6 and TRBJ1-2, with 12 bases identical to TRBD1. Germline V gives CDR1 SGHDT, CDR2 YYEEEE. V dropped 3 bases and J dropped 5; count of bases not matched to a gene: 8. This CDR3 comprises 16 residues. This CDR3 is CASSSGTGGVRYGYTF. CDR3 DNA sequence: TGTGCCAGCAGCTCCGGGACAGGGGGCGTTAGGTATGGCTACACCTTC.

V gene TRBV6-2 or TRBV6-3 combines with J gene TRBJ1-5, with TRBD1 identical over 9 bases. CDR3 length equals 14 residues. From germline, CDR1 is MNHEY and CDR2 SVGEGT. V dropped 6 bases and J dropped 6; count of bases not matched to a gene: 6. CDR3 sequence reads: CASSSGQGIQPQHF. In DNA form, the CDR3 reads TGTGCCAGCAGCTCGGGACAGGGCATTCAGCCCCAGCATTTT.

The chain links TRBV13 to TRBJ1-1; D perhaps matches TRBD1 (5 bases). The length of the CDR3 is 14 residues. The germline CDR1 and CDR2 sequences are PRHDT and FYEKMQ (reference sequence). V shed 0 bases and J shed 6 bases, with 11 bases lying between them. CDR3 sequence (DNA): TGTGCCAGCAGCTTAGGCCTTCAGGGAGCTGAAGCTTTCTTT. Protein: CASSLGLQGAEAFF.

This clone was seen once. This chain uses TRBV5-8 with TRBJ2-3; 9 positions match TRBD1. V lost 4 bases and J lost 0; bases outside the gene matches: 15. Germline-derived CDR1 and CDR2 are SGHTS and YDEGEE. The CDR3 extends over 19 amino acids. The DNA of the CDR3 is TGTGCCAGCAGCAGGACAGGGGCGCGGACCTCGAGGAGCACAGATACGCAGTATTTT. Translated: CASSRTGARTSRSTDTQYF.

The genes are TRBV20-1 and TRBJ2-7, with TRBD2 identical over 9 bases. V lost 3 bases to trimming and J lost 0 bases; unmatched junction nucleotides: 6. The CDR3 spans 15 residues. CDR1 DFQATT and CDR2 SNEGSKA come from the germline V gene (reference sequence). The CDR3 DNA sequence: TGCAGTGCTAGTCCGACTAGCGGAGGCTCCTACGAGCAGTACTTC. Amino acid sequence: CSASPTSGGSYEQYF.

CDR3 protein: CASSGKPGQGAPNYGYTF. CDR3 DNA: TGTGCCAGTAGTGGGAAACCGGGACAGGGGGCTCCTAACTATGGCTACACCTTC. The V gene is TRBV19, the J gene TRBJ1-2; the match to TRBD1 covers 12 bases. Germline V gives CDR1 LNHDA, CDR2 SQIVND (reference sequence). This CDR3 has 18 amino acids. The V segment lost 5 bases and the J segment 0 bases; nucleotides outside the gene matches: 10.